Below are 27 T cell receptor beta chains sequenced from a single sample in a study of tumor-infiltrating lymphocytes in oesophageal squamous cell carcinoma. Using its own MiXCR run on the PCR reads, TCRdb lists one record per CDR3 protein. The data show about 20,000 distinct CDR3 sequences, 42% seen once. Source material: normal esophageal tissue next to the tumor. The receptors come from a female donor with esophageal squamous cell carcinoma.

A few counts support this clonotype. This CDR3 reads CASSSASDTQYF. As DNA, the CDR3 is TGTGCCAGCAGCTCAGCATCAGATACGCAGTATTTT. This sequence joins TRBV7-6 and TRBJ2-3; D is undetermined. CDR3 length equals 12 residues. V lost 4 bases to trimming and J lost 4 bases, with 6 bases between them. In germline, CDR1 is SGHVS, CDR2 FNYEAQ.

In this sample, this clonotype turned up a few times. The rearrangement links TRBV30 to TRBJ2-1; D gene ambiguous. The J call is in doubt because the DNA end fits TRBJ2-5 better. The length of the CDR3 is 15 residues. The germline CDR1 and CDR2 sequences are GTSNPN and SVGIG (reference sequence). CDR3 loop: CAWSRAYPAPETQYF. CDR3 DNA sequence: TGTGCCTGGAGTCGGGCCTACCCCGCTCCAGAGACCCAGTACTTC.

Points on this clonotype: Since the CDR3 does not end with the conserved phenylalanine or tryptophan, this likely comes from a read error. The DNA is left out, because the CDR3 cannot be placed on it with certainty; the CDR3 is given as TCRdb lists it. The chain recombines TRBV6-2 or TRBV6-3 with TRBJ2-7; the table gives TRBD1 as D, unverified against the DNA. Ends included, the CDR3 has 15 residues. Germline V lookup: CDR1 MNHEY, CDR2 SVGEGT. This CDR3 is CASSSGTVYGYTFGS.

This clonotype qualifies as medium-sized. The rearrangement links TRBV7-2 to TRBJ1-2, with 9 bases matching TRBD1. The V gene end was trimmed by 1 base and the J gene end by 8 bases; junction bases not matched to a gene: 11. The CDR3 consists of 16 residues. The germline CDR1 and CDR2 sequences are SGHTA and FQGNSA. This chain's CDR3 is CASSLGPTGGAKGYTF. CDR3 in DNA: TGTGCCAGCAGCTTAGGGCCCACAGGGGGCGCGAAAGGCTACACCTTC.

V and J are TRBV6-6 and TRBJ2-5; 10 bases fit TRBD2. The assigned J gene may be wrong: the sequence end matches TRBJ2-1 better. The CDR3 sequence is 15 residues long. Germline CDR1 reads MNHNY; CDR2 reads SVGAGI (reference sequence). The CDR3 region is CASRRSSGSFSEQFF. The CDR3 DNA sequence: TGTGCCAGCAGACGGTCTAGCGGGAGTTTCAGTGAGCAGTTCTTC.

This clonotype was counted at least ten times. The V call is TRBV7-3, the J call TRBJ1-1; perhaps TRBD1 as D (5 bases). This CDR3 is 14 amino acids long. Per the germline V gene, CDR1 is SGHTA and CDR2 is FQGTGA. The germline V and J ends were trimmed by 3 bases and 4 bases, with 12 bases remaining between them. CDR3 in DNA: TGTGCCAGCAGCTTTTATGGGGGTCGCACTGAAGCTTTCTTT. Protein sequence: CASSFYGGRTEAFF. The full variable domain, rest sourced from reference TRBV7-3 and TRBJ1-1, is GAGVSQTPSNKVTEKGKYVELRCDPISGHTALYWYRQSLGQGPEFLIYFQGTGAADDSGLPNDRFFAVRPEGSVSTLKIQRTERGDSAVYLCASSFYGGRTEAFFGQGTRLTVV.

About this clonotype: This CDR3 is missing its conserved last phenylalanine or tryptophan, likely due to a read error. CDR3 nucleotides: TGTGCCAGCAACCGACAAAGGCTGCCCCAGCATTTA. It yields the protein CASNRQRLPQHL. The rearrangement joins TRBV6-2 or TRBV6-3 to TRBJ1-5; the D is unclear. Germline V CDR1 and CDR2: MNHEY, SVGEGT. V was pared by 7 bases and J by 9 bases, with 13 bases between. The CDR3 consists of 12 residues.

This clonotype was picked up many times. The chain recombines TRBV5-6 with TRBJ2-7, with 8 positions matching TRBD1. There are 15 residues in the CDR3. The ends lost 4 bases at V and 2 bases at J; junction bases unmatched: 8. Per germline, CDR1 SGHDT and CDR2 YYEEEE. CDR3 sequence (DNA): TGTGCCAGCAGCCGGACGGGACAGGAAGCCTACGAGCAGTACTTC. This sequence encodes CASSRTGQEAYEQYF.

This clonotype was seen a few times. The chain combines TRBV4-1 with TRBJ2-3; D call uncertain. Deletions cut 0 bases from V and 0 bases from J, with 4 bases between. This CDR3 region has 14 residues. From germline, CDR1 is MGHRA and CDR2 YSYEKL. CDR3 in DNA: TGCGCCAGCAGCCAAGACGCGAGCACAGATACGCAGTATTTT. It is translated as CASSQDASTDTQYF.

The CDR3 here is CASSFPRNKDYNHSPLHF. The CDR3 DNA reads TGTGCCAGCAGTTTCCCTCGGAATAAAGACTATAATCATTCACCCCTCCACTTT. The rearrangement uses TRBV28 and TRBJ1-6; D not resolved. There are 18 residues in the CDR3. CDR1 MDHEN and CDR2 SYDVKM come from the germline V gene. Trimming removed 3 bases at V and 8 bases at J, with 23 bases between.

In its sample, this clonotype was seen a few times. The chain employs TRBV2 and TRBJ1-5; 8 nucleotides line up with TRBD1. Unmatched junction bases numbered 16, after V lost 4 bases and J lost 11 bases. This CDR3 comprises 16 residues. CDR1 is SNHLY and CDR2 is FYNNEI in the germline V gene. CDR3 in DNA: TGTGCCAGCAGTGTCAACCTTCAGGGGGCCCGCCAGGCCCAGCATTTT. As protein: CASSVNLQGARQAQHF. The whole variable domain, remainder taken from reference TRBV2 and TRBJ1-5, is EPEVTQTPSHQVTQMGQEVILRCVPISNHLYFYWYRQILGQKVEFLVSFYNNEISEKSEIFDDQFSVERPDGSNFTLKIRSTKLEDSAMYFCASSVNLQGARQAQHFGDGTRLSIL.

The rearrangement uses TRBV7-3 and TRBJ2-7; D might be TRBD2 (6 bases). The CDR3 runs 16 residues. With 5 bases removed from V and 7 bases from J, the gap between germline ends came to 24 bases. Germline loops: CDR1 SGHTA, CDR2 FQGTGA. The CDR3, as DNA: TGTGCCAGCAGCCCCTACACTAGCAGTAAAGTCAATGAGCAGTACTTC. Amino acids: CASSPYTSSKVNEQYF.

In its sample, this clonotype was seen a few times. The gene calls are TRBV7-9 and TRBJ2-2; the D is unclear. This CDR3 has 14 residues. The V end was cut by 0 bases, the J end by 3 bases, with 5 bases between. Germline CDR1 is SEHNR and CDR2 is FQNEAQ (reference sequence). The CDR3 spells CASSLAGYTGELFF. The CDR3 DNA is TGTGCCAGCAGCTTAGCAGGGTACACCGGGGAGCTGTTTTTT.

This clonotype was found many times. This chain links TRBV5-6 with TRBJ2-6, with D perhaps being TRBD1 or TRBD2 (6 bases each). CDR1 and CDR2 from the germline V gene are SGHDT and YYEEEE. Trimming removed 1 base at V and 4 bases at J, with 15 bases between. This CDR3 spans 17 amino acids. The CDR3, as DNA: TGTGCCAGCAGCTTGTTAGGTGGGGGGCAAGGGGCCAACGTCCTGACTTTC. Residues: CASSLLGGGQGANVLTF.

This clonotype was seen many times. The CDR3 nucleotides read TGTGCCAGCATCGATGGGGGGGCTGTAGGAAAACTGTTTTTT. Its protein is CASIDGGAVGKLFF. The chain employs TRBV6-1 and TRBJ1-4; tentative D call: TRBD1 (6 bases). The V gene's germline CDR1 is MNHNS and CDR2 SASEGT. The CDR3 runs 14 residues. The V gene lost 7 bases and the J gene lost 10 bases, with 19 bases spanning the gap.

This clonotype was observed a few times. The V gene is TRBV20-1, the J gene TRBJ2-1; D could derive from TRBD1 or TRBD2 (6 bases each). Germline lookup yields CDR1 DFQATT and CDR2 SNEGSKA (reference sequence). V was clipped by 4 bases and J by 6 bases, with 19 bases between them. The CDR3 is 15 residues long. The CDR3, as DNA: TGCAGTGCTAACCCCGGAGGGGGGCCTTTCAATGAGCAGTTCTTC. Its protein product is CSANPGGGPFNEQFF.

This clonotype has just a few counts. V and J are TRBV7-3 and TRBJ2-5; 13 bases are shared with TRBD2. The J call may be in error: the DNA end matches TRBJ2-7 better. CDR3 size: 15 residues. The V gene's germline CDR1 is SGHTA and CDR2 FQGTGA. CDR3 residues: CASSPGTSGISEQYF. The DNA for the CDR3 is TGTGCCAGCAGCCCAGGGACTAGCGGGATTTCCGAGCAGTACTTC.

This clonotype came up once. Given the absence of the conserved phenylalanine or tryptophan at the CDR3 end, a read error is likely. The DNA is omitted, as the CDR3 cannot be located on it reliably, and the CDR3 follows TCRdb's listing. The rearrangement uses TRBV7-4 and TRBJ2-6; TRBD2 reflects the table's D call only, with no check against the DNA. The CDR3 extends over 17 residues, inclusive of both ends. Germline CDR1 SGHVT, CDR2 SQSDAQ. The CDR3: CASSWGGGANNEQFFGA.

This clonotype showed up many times. J is TRBJ2-1 and V is TRBV2; D perhaps matches TRBD2 (5 bases). From germline, CDR1 is SNHLY and CDR2 FYNNEI. V gave up 6 bases and J gave up 5 bases, with 8 bases separating them. This CDR3 has 12 residues. The CDR3 region is CASSYGNNEQFF. CDR3 nucleotide sequence: TGTGCCAGCAGCTACGGGAACAATGAGCAGTTCTTC.

Many counts were recorded for this clonotype. The V gene is TRBV24-1, the J gene TRBJ2-2, with D perhaps assigned TRBD1 or TRBD2 (5 bases each). Germline CDR1 is KGHDR and CDR2 is SFDVKD. CDR3 length equals 13 residues. The V gene lost 9 bases and the J gene lost 3 bases, with 10 bases spanning the gap. For the CDR3, the DNA is TGTGCCACCCGGGACGGACACACCGGGGAGCTGTTTTTT. Encoded protein: CATRDGHTGELFF.

At least ten counts were recorded for this clonotype. For the CDR3, the DNA is TGTGCCAGCAGCTTCCGGGTAGCGACTGGGGCCAACGTCCTGACTTTC. Amino acids: CASSFRVATGANVLTF. The V and J genes are TRBV5-5 and TRBJ2-6, with D perhaps matching TRBD2 (5 bases). The CDR3 totals 16 residues. Trimming left V 2 bases short and J 2 bases short, with 11 bases between. Germline V CDR1 and CDR2: SGHKS, YYEKEE (reference sequence).

For this clonotype: This may be a read error: a much more frequent sequence differs by one nucleotide. The CDR3 DNA follows: TGCGCCAGCAGTGGCGGTCGGACCGGGGAGCTGTATTTT. Translation: CASSGGRTGELYF. The chain joins TRBV10-1 to TRBJ2-5, with a weak D call TRBD2 (5 bases). This CDR3 is 13 amino acids long. Germline assignment: CDR1 WNHNN and CDR2 SYGVQD (reference sequence).

In its sample, this clonotype was seen many times. The CDR3 DNA is TGCGCCAGCAGGGCGGGACTAGCGATTTATGAGCAGTACTTC. Its protein is CASRAGLAIYEQYF. The chain couples TRBV10-2 to TRBJ2-5, with 10 bases identical to TRBD2. V trimming: 6 bases; J trimming: 11 bases; junction bases outside the gene matches: 12. Germline CDR1 reads WSHSY; CDR2 reads SAAADI. The CDR3 loop spans 14 amino acids.

This clonotype appeared once. The chain couples TRBV7-2 to TRBJ2-1; D may be TRBD1 (5 bases). Matching the DNA end better, TRBJ2-5 makes the J call doubtful. The CDR3 spans 13 residues. Germline loops: CDR1 SGHTA, CDR2 FQGNSA. The DNA of the CDR3 is TGTGCCAGCAGCTCAGGGCAAATAGAGACCCAGTACTTC. This encodes CASSSGQIETQYF.

Regarding this clonotype: The CDR3 ends on some other residue instead of the conserved phenylalanine or tryptophan, so this is likely a read error. The DNA is omitted, as the CDR3 cannot be located on it reliably, and the CDR3 follows TCRdb's listing. The rearrangement links TRBV28 to TRBJ2-6; the table's D call, TRBD1, was not checked against the DNA. Germline loops: CDR1 MDHEN, CDR2 SYDVKM. With termini counted, the CDR3 has 16 amino acids. CDR3 loop: CASTPVSPNSPLHFGN.

About this clonotype: Compared with germline, one end of the junction differs, possibly owing to a read error. The genes are TRBV28 and TRBJ1-6; no definite D call. The germline V gene has CDR1 MDHEN and CDR2 SYDVKM. This CDR3 is 14 amino acids long. The DNA for the CDR3 is TGTGCCAGCAGTCCGAGCGGGAGCTACTACGAGCAGTACTTT. Protein product: CASSPSGSYYEQYF.

This clonotype was seen ten or more times. The chain's CDR3 is CASSLGERTEAFF. The CDR3, as DNA: TGTGCCAGCAGCTTAGGGGAGAGAACTGAAGCTTTCTTT. The J gene is TRBJ1-1, the V gene TRBV11-3; D gene unclear. The CDR3 contains 13 residues. V shed 1 base and J shed 5 bases, with 8 bases lying between them. CDR1 SGHNT and CDR2 YENEEA come from the germline V gene.